These T cell receptor beta chains were read from a single sample in a study of T cells in Graves' hyperthyroidism and ophthalmopathy. TCRdb reprocessed the multiplex PCR reads with MiXCR, giving one entry per CDR3 protein. Of 600,000 to 850,000 distinct CDR3 sequences listed, approximately 18% are singletons. Sequenced material: blood. These receptors were obtained from a woman in her forties or fifties with Graves' hyperthyroidism that later progressed to Graves' ophthalmopathy. CDR3s include the opening cysteine and the closing phenylalanine or tryptophan. The order of the fields is J gene, clone size, V gene, D gene, CDR3 protein, CDR3 DNA. D genes are given only for firm matches. The listing skips clone size in some rows; elsewhere it reads once, few, many or a size class.

J gene: TRBJ1-4
clone size: few
V gene: TRBV3-1
D gene: -
CDR3 protein: CASSQGGTTNEKLFF
CDR3 DNA: TGTGCCAGCAGCCAAGGAGGAACAACTAATGAAAAACTGTTTTTT

J gene: TRBJ2-2
clone size: many
V gene: TRBV5-1
D gene: -
CDR3 protein: CASSLWRDLNTGELFF
CDR3 DNA: TGCGCCAGCAGCTTGTGGCGGGACCTGAACACCGGGGAGCTGTTTTTT

J gene: TRBJ2-5
clone size: many
V gene: TRBV5-6
D gene: -
CDR3 protein: CASSNYPLGETQYF
CDR3 DNA: TGTGCCAGCAGCAATTATCCCTTAGGGGAGACCCAGTACTTC

J gene: TRBJ2-7
clone size: -
V gene: TRBV5-6
D gene: -
CDR3 protein: CASSRTVGYEQYF
CDR3 DNA: TGTGCCAGCAGCCGGACAGTGGGCTACGAGCAGTACTTC

J gene: TRBJ1-2
clone size: few
V gene: TRBV18
D gene: -
CDR3 protein: CASSPLAGRTNYGYTF
CDR3 DNA: TGTGCCAGCTCACCATTGGCAGGCAGGACTAACTATGGCTACACCTTC

J gene: TRBJ2-1
clone size: -
V gene: TRBV12-3/TRBV12-4
D gene: -
CDR3 protein: CASTLAGEQFF
CDR3 DNA: TGTGCCAGCACGTTGGCGGGTGAGCAGTTCTTC

J gene: TRBJ1-3
clone size: -
V gene: TRBV9
D gene: -
CDR3 protein: CASSVGAANSGNTIYF
CDR3 DNA: TGTGCCAGCAGCGTAGGGGCGGCTAACTCTGGAAACACCATATATTTT

J gene: TRBJ1-5
clone size: -
V gene: TRBV19
D gene: -
CDR3 protein: CATTPRGGNQPQHF
CDR3 DNA: TGTGCCACGACCCCAAGGGGGGGTAATCAGCCCCAGCATTTT

J gene: TRBJ2-2
clone size: many
V gene: TRBV3-1
D gene: TRBD2
CDR3 protein: CASSQWEVLAGATNTGELFF
CDR3 DNA: TGTGCCAGCAGCCAATGGGAAGTTCTAGCGGGGGCCACGAACACCGGGGAGCTGTTTTTT

J gene: TRBJ1-3
clone size: once
V gene: TRBV11-2
D gene: -
CDR3 protein: CASSLGGREFGNTIYF
CDR3 DNA: TGTGCCAGCAGCTTAGGAGGCAGAGAGTTTGGAAACACCATATATTTT

J gene: TRBJ2-1
clone size: many
V gene: TRBV9
D gene: TRBD2
CDR3 protein: CASSLTSGSSYNEQFF
CDR3 DNA: TGTGCCAGCAGCCTTACTAGCGGGAGCTCCTACAATGAGCAGTTCTTC

J gene: TRBJ1-1
clone size: -
V gene: TRBV20-1
D gene: -
CDR3 protein: CSARELLEAFF
CDR3 DNA: TGCAGTGCTAGGGAGTTACTTGAAGCTTTCTTT

J gene: TRBJ2-1
clone size: many
V gene: TRBV7-8
D gene: -
CDR3 protein: CASQEPARDTLQGQFF
CDR3 DNA: TGTGCCAGCCAAGAGCCCGCCAGGGACACTCTCCAAGGGCAGTTCTTC

J gene: TRBJ2-4
clone size: -
V gene: TRBV9
D gene: -
CDR3 protein: CASSVDPAKNIQYF
CDR3 DNA: TGTGCCAGCAGCGTAGATCCAGCCAAAAACATTCAGTACTTC

J gene: TRBJ2-7
clone size: -
V gene: TRBV20-1
D gene: TRBD1
CDR3 protein: CSAISHSGQGVEQYF
CDR3 DNA: TGCAGTGCAATATCTCATTCGGGACAGGGCGTCGAGCAGTACTTC

J gene: TRBJ2-1
clone size: many
V gene: TRBV12-3/TRBV12-4
D gene: -
CDR3 protein: CASSFPGSNNEQFF
CDR3 DNA: TGTGCCAGCAGTTTCCCGGGTTCAAACAATGAGCAGTTCTTC

J gene: TRBJ1-1
clone size: -
V gene: TRBV4-2
D gene: TRBD1
CDR3 protein: CASSHYRGANTEASF
CDR3 DNA: TGTGCCAGCAGCCACTACAGGGGAGCGAACACTGAAGCTTCCTTT

J gene: TRBJ1-3
clone size: few
V gene: TRBV29-1
D gene: -
CDR3 protein: CSVQDGGENTIYF
CDR3 DNA: TGCAGCGTGCAAGACGGGGGCGAAAACACCATATATTTT

J gene: TRBJ2-2
clone size: many
V gene: TRBV27
D gene: -
CDR3 protein: CASSLRRNTGELFF
CDR3 DNA: TGTGCCAGCAGTTTAAGAAGGAACACCGGGGAGCTGTTTTTT

J gene: TRBJ2-2
clone size: many
V gene: TRBV5-1
D gene: TRBD1
CDR3 protein: CASSATGGFTGELFF
CDR3 DNA: TGCGCCAGCAGCGCGACAGGGGGCTTCACCGGGGAGCTGTTTTTT

J gene: TRBJ2-7
clone size: -
V gene: TRBV6-1
D gene: -
CDR3 protein: CASSEGPKASYEQYF
CDR3 DNA: TGTGCCAGCAGTGAGGGGCCGAAAGCATCCTACGAGCAGTACTTC

J gene: TRBJ2-7
clone size: -
V gene: TRBV7-2
D gene: -
CDR3 protein: CASSPSWSSYEQYF
CDR3 DNA: TGTGCCAGCAGCCCCAGTTGGAGCTCCTACGAGCAGTACTTC

J gene: TRBJ2-3
clone size: many
V gene: TRBV6-1
D gene: -
CDR3 protein: CASSRDSHTDTQYF
CDR3 DNA: TGTGCCAGCAGTCGGGACTCCCACACAGATACGCAGTATTTT

J gene: TRBJ1-1
clone size: many
V gene: TRBV18
D gene: -
CDR3 protein: CASSPQGVPNEAFF
CDR3 DNA: TGTGCCAGCTCACCACAGGGGGTGCCTAATGAAGCTTTCTTT

J gene: TRBJ1-6
clone size: -
V gene: TRBV28
D gene: TRBD1
CDR3 protein: CASSLETGDNSPLHF
CDR3 DNA: TGTGCCAGCAGTTTGGAGACAGGGGATAATTCACCCCTCCACTTT

J gene: TRBJ1-5
clone size: few
V gene: TRBV19
D gene: -
CDR3 protein: CASSMRQLSNQPQHF
CDR3 DNA: TGTGCCAGTAGTATGCGACAGCTTAGCAATCAGCCCCAGCATTTT

J gene: TRBJ2-3
clone size: -
V gene: TRBV10-3
D gene: TRBD2
CDR3 protein: CAISDRLAGGTDTQYF
CDR3 DNA: TGTGCCATCAGTGATAGACTAGCGGGGGGCACAGATACGCAGTATTTT

J gene: TRBJ1-6
clone size: -
V gene: TRBV7-8
D gene: -
CDR3 protein: CASSSGGGDSPLHF
CDR3 DNA: TGTGCCAGCAGCTCGGGGGGAGGGGATTCACCCCTCCACTTT

J gene: TRBJ1-1
clone size: many
V gene: TRBV11-2
D gene: -
CDR3 protein: CASIRPGNTEAFF
CDR3 DNA: TGTGCCAGCATCCGCCCAGGGAACACTGAAGCTTTCTTT

J gene: TRBJ2-7
clone size: -
V gene: TRBV20-1
D gene: TRBD2
CDR3 protein: CSARRGGPEQYF
CDR3 DNA: TGCAGTGCACGGCGGGGGGGACCAGAGCAGTACTTC

J gene: TRBJ1-1
clone size: -
V gene: TRBV10-3
D gene: -
CDR3 protein: CAISESPGHKNTEAFF
CDR3 DNA: TGTGCCATCAGTGAGTCACCGGGACACAAGAACACTGAAGCTTTCTTT

J gene: TRBJ1-5
clone size: -
V gene: TRBV18
D gene: -
CDR3 protein: CASSPPGVSNQPQHF
CDR3 DNA: TGTGCCAGCTCACCCCCCGGGGTCAGCAATCAGCCCCAGCATTTT

J gene: TRBJ1-2
clone size: -
V gene: TRBV19
D gene: TRBD1
CDR3 protein: CASSGAGTGGFYGYTF
CDR3 DNA: TGTGCCAGTAGTGGGGCCGGGACAGGGGGCTTCTATGGCTACACCTTC

J gene: TRBJ2-2
clone size: few
V gene: TRBV6-1
D gene: TRBD2
CDR3 protein: CASRGLAGGHGELFF
CDR3 DNA: TGTGCCAGCCGTGGACTAGCGGGGGGTCACGGGGAGCTGTTTTTT

J gene: TRBJ1-2
clone size: -
V gene: TRBV7-9
D gene: -
CDR3 protein: CASSPTDYYGYTF
CDR3 DNA: TGTGCCAGCAGCCCGACAGACTACTATGGCTACACCTTC

J gene: TRBJ2-7
clone size: few
V gene: TRBV7-6
D gene: -
CDR3 protein: CASSLLGNGYEQYF
CDR3 DNA: TGTGCCAGCAGCTTATTGGGAAACGGCTACGAGCAGTACTTC

J gene: TRBJ2-7
clone size: many
V gene: TRBV5-6
D gene: TRBD2
CDR3 protein: CASSQGLASSYEQYF
CDR3 DNA: TGTGCCAGCAGCCAGGGACTAGCCAGCTCCTACGAGCAGTACTTC

J gene: TRBJ2-7
clone size: few
V gene: TRBV10-3
D gene: -
CDR3 protein: CATAPSLGYEQYF
CDR3 DNA: TGTGCCACCGCCCCCAGTTTGGGCTACGAGCAGTACTTC